This T cell receptor beta chain was documented in a study of shared clonotypes between healthy human individuals. Trimming pared 2 bases from V and 1 base from J, leaving 14 bases between. The CDR3 has 16 amino acids. Germline-derived CDR1 and CDR2 are MNHNS and SASEGT. The assay was immunoSEQ multiplex PCR, and TCRdb's table has in-frame clones only and misses some. The sample shows over a million clones, roughly 74% of them seen only once. This clone was recorded a few times. Sequencing was performed on memory CD4+ T cells from PBMCs. Regarding subset: CD45RA-negative fraction. This TCR was recovered from a man younger than 35 in good health. Some clones in this sample may be carry-over from other donors' samples. The rearrangement uses TRBV6-1 and TRBJ1-1; D may be TRBD1 (6 bases). The CDR3 DNA reads TGTGCCAGCAGTGAAAGTCTGGGGGCGAGGAACACTGAAGCTTTCTTT. Protein sequence: CASSESLGARNTEAFF.